This T cell receptor beta chain was recorded in a study of cytomegalovirus exposure and HLA in healthy donors. PCR primers comprised 60 Vbeta and 13 Jbeta primers. Generated by immunoSEQ multiplex PCR, the TCRdb table keeps only in-frame clones and is missing some. Among 180,000 or so clones listed, just under 80% were seen once. The CDR3 is 13 amino acids. After removal of 7 bases from V and 4 bases from J, the junction contained 6 bases not matched to a gene. The germline CDR1 and CDR2 sequences are SQVTM and ANQGSEA. Sequencing used PBMCs. V gene TRBV29-1 combines with J gene TRBJ2-3; 9 nucleotides match TRBD2. The sequence derives from a female donor in good health and CMV-seronegative. The chain's CDR3 is CSERGLAADTQYF. CDR3 coding DNA: TGCAGCGAACGGGGACTAGCAGCAGATACGCAGTATTTT.